This T cell receptor (beta chain) was found in a study of identical twins. The CDR3 loop spans 18 amino acids. V was cut by 7 bases and J by 1 base, with 23 bases left in between. Germline V lookup: CDR1 LGHNT, CDR2 FRNRAP. Carrying unique molecular identifiers, the cDNA also gained a universal primer site through template switching. TCRdb itself ran the 5' RACE reads through MiXCR, one entry per CDR3 protein. The data contain around 690,000 distinct CDR3 sequences, over 20% of them singletons. These same data were also listed under a study on T cells expressing NK-cell markers.

The specimen was PBMCs. This clonotype was obtained from a woman aged 18 to 35 in good health. The genes are TRBV12-5 and TRBJ1-5; D call uncertain. The CDR3 is CASDTTRAGIRSNQPQHF. As DNA, the CDR3 is TGTGCTAGTGACACCACTCGGGCGGGTATAAGGAGCAATCAGCCCCAGCATTTT.